This TCR beta chain was captured in a study of glioma-infiltrating T cells after dendritic cell vaccination. The overall study: Autologous tumor lysate-pulsed dendritic cell vaccination was given between the early 2000s and the early 2010s.

Germline CDR1 and CDR2: SGHTA and FQGNSA. The CDR3 length is 12 residues. Trimming stripped 5 bases from V and 4 bases from J, with 7 bases between. In its sample, this clone was seen once. The protocol was immunoSEQ multiplex PCR, while the TCRdb copy is restricted to in-frame clones and leaves out a portion. The data hold about 64,000 clones, with around 86% observed a single time. The clonotype originates from a human donor with glioblastoma. Sequenced material: blood, taken before dendritic cell vaccination. The rearrangement uses TRBV7-2 and TRBJ2-3; D is unresolved. DNA of the CDR3: TGTGCCAGCAGCGCCCGGTCAGATACGCAGTATTTT. This gives the protein CASSARSDTQYF.